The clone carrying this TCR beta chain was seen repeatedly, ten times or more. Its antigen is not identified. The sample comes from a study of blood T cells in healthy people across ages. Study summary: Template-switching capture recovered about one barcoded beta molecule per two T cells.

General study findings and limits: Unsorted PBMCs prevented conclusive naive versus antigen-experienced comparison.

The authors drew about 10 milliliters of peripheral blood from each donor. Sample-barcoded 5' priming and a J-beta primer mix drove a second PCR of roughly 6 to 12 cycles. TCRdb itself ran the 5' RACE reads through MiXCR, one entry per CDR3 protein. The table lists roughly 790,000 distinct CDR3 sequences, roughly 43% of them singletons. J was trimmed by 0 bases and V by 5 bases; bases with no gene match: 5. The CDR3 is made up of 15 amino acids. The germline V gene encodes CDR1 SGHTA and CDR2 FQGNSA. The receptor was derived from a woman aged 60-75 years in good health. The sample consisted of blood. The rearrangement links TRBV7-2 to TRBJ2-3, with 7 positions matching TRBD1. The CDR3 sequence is CASSPGQASTDTQYF. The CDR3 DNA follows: TGTGCCAGCAGCCCCGGACAGGCGAGCACAGATACGCAGTATTTT.